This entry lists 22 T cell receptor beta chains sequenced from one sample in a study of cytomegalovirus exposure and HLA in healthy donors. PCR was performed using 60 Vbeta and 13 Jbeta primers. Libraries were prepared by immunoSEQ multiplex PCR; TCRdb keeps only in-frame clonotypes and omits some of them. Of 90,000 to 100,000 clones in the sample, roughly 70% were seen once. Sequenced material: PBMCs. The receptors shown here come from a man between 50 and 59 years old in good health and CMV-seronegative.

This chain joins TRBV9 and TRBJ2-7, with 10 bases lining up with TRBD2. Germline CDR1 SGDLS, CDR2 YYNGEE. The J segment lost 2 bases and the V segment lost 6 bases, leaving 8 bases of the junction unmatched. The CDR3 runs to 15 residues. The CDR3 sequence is CASNRGTSDAYEQYF. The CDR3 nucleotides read TGTGCCAGCAACAGAGGGACTAGCGATGCCTACGAGCAGTACTTC.

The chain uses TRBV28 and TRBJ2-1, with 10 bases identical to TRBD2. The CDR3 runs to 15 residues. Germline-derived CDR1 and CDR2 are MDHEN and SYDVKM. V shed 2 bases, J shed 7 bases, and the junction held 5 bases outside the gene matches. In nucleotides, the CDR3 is TGTGCCAGCAGTTTAGGGTCTAGCGGGAGAAATGAGCAGTTCTTC. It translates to CASSLGSSGRNEQFF.

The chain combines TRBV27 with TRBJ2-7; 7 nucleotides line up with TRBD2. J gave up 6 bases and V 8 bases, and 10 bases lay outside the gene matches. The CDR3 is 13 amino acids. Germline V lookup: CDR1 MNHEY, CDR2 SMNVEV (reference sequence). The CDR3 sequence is CASQSGNLGEQYF. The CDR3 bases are TGTGCCAGCCAAAGCGGGAACCTAGGCGAGCAGTACTTC.

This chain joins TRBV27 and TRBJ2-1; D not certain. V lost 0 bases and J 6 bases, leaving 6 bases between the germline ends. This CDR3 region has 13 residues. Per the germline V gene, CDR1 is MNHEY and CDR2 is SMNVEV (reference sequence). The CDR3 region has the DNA TGTGCCAGCAGTTTATCCATCAGCAATGAGCAGTTCTTC. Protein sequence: CASSLSISNEQFF.

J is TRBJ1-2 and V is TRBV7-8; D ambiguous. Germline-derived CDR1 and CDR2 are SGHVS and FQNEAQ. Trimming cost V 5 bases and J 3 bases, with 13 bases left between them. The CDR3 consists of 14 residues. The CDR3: CASSQQLLDYGYTF. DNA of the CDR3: TGTGCCAGCAGCCAACAGTTACTGGACTATGGCTACACCTTC.

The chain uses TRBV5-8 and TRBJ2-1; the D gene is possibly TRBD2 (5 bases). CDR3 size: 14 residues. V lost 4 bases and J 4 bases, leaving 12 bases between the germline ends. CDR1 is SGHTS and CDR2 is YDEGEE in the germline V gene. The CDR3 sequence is CASSLGVLYNEQFF. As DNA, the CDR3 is TGTGCCAGCAGCCTCGGGGTCCTTTACAATGAGCAGTTCTTC. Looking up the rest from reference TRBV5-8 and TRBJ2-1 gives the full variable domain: EAGVTQSPTHLIKTRGQQATLRCSPISGHTSVYWYQQALGLGLQFLLWYDEGEERNRGNFPPRFSGRQFPNYSSELNVNALELEDSALYLCASSLGVLYNEQFFGPGTRLTVL.

CDR3: CASSPGQGSYGYTF. The CDR3, as DNA: TGCGCCAGCAGCCCAGGACAGGGATCATATGGCTACACCTTC. The chain has TRBV4-3 and TRBJ1-2, with TRBD1 matching over 8 bases. CDR3 length equals 14 residues. The germline V gene encodes CDR1 LGHNA and CDR2 YSLEER. V dropped 4 bases and J dropped 5; count of bases not matched to a gene: 6.

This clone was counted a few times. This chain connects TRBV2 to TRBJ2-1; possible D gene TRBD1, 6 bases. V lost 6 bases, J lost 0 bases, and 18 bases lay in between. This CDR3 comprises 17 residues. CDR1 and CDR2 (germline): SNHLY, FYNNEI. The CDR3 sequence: CASRPRTGISSYNEQFF. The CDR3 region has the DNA TGTGCCAGCAGGCCTCGCACAGGGATTAGCTCCTACAATGAGCAGTTCTTC.

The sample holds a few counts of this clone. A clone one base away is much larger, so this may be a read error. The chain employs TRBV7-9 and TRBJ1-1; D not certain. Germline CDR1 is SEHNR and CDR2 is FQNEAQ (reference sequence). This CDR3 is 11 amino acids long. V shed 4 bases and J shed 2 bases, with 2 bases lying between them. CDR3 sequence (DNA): TGTGCCAGCAGCTCTAACACTGAAGCTTTCTTT. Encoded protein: CASSSNTEAFF.

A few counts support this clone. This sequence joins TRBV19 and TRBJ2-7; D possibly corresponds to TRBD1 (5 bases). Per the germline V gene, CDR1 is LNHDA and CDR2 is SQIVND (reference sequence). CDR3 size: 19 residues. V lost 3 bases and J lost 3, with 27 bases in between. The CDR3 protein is CASSIGASGGQGKGYEQYF. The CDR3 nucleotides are TGTGCCAGTAGTATTGGGGCTTCTGGTGGGCAGGGAAAAGGCTACGAGCAGTACTTC.

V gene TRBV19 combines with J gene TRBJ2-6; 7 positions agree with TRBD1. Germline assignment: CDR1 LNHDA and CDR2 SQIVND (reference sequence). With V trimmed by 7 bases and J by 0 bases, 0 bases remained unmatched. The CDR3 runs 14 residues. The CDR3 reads CASNRGSGANVLTF. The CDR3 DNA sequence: TGTGCCAGTAACAGGGGCTCTGGGGCCAACGTCCTGACTTTC.

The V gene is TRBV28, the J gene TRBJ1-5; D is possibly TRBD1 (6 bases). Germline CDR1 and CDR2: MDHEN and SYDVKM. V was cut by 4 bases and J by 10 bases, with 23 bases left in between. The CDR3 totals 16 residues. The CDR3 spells CASSSEGTIGNFPQHF. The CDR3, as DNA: TGTGCCAGCAGTTCCGAGGGGACAATCGGGAATTTTCCCCAGCATTTT.

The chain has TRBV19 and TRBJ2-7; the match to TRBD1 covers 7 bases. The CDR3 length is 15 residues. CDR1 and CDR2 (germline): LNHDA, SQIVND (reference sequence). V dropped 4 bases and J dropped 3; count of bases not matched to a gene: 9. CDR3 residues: CASSTSTTGDYEQYF. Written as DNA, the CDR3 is TGTGCCAGTAGTACATCGACCACAGGGGACTACGAGCAGTACTTC.

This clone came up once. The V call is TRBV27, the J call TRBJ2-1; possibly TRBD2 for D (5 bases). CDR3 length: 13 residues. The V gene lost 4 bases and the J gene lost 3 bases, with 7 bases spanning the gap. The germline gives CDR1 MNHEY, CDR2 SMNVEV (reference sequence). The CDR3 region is CASSSRGYNEQFF. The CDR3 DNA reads TGTGCCAGCAGTTCCCGGGGCTACAATGAGCAGTTCTTC.

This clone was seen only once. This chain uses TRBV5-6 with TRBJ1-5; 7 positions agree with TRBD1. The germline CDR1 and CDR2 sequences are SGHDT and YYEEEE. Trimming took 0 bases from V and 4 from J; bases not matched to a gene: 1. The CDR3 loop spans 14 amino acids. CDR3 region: CASSLDRGNQPQHF. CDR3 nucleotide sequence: TGTGCCAGCAGCTTGGACAGGGGAAATCAGCCCCAGCATTTT. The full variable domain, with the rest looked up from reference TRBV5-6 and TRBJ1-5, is DAGVTQSPTHLIKTRGQQVTLRCSPKSGHDTVSWYQQALGQGPQFIFQYYEEEERQRGNFPDRFSGHQFPNYSSELNVNALLLGDSALYLCASSLDRGNQPQHFGDGTRLSIL.

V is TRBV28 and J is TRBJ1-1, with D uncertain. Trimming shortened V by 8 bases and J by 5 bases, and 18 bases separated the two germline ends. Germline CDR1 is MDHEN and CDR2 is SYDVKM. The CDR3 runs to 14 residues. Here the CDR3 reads CASPPRGELTEAFF. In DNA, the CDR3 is TGTGCCAGCCCGCCTCGCGGGGAACTAACTGAAGCTTTCTTT.

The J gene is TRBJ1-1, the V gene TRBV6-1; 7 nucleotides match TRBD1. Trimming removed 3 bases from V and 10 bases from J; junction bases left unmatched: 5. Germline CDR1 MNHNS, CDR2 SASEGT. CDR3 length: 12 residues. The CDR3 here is CASSEGSGGAFF. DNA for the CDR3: TGTGCCAGCAGTGAGGGGTCAGGGGGAGCTTTCTTT.

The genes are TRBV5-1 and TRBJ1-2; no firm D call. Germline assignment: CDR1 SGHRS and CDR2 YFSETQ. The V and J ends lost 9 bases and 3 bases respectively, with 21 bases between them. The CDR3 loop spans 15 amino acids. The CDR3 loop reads CATTSPLAGDYGYTF. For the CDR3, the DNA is TGCGCCACTACCAGTCCCCTTGCTGGAGACTATGGCTACACCTTC.

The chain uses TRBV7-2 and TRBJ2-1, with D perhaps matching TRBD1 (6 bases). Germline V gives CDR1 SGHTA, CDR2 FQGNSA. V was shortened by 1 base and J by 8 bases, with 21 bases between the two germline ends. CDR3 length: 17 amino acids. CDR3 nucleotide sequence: TGTGCCAGCAGCTTAGGCACAGGGCCCCCCATCAGACATGAGCAGTTCTTC. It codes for CASSLGTGPPIRHEQFF.

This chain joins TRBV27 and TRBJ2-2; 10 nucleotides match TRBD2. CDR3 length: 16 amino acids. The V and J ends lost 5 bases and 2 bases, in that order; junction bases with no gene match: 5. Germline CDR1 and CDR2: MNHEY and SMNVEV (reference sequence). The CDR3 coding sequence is TGTGCCAGCAGTGAGAGCGGGAGGGGAAACACCGGGGAGCTGTTTTTT. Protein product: CASSESGRGNTGELFF.

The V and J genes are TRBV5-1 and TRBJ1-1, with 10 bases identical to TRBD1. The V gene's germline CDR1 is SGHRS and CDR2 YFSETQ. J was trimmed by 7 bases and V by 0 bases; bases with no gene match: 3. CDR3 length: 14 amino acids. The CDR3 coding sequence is TGCGCCAGCAGCTTGGGACAGGGGGCGCATGAAGCTTTCTTT. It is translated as CASSLGQGAHEAFF.

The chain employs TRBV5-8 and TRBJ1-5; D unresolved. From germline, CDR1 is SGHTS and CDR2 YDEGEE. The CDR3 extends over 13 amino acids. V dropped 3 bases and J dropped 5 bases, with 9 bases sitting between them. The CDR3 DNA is TGTGCCAGCAGCTCGCCGCCGGATCAGCCCCAGCATTTT. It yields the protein CASSSPPDQPQHF.